This paragraph covers one TCR beta chain sequence. Antigen specificity is unknown. Measured with immunoSEQ multiplex PCR; TCRdb has only the in-frame clones, and not every one. Recorded for this sample: about 140,000 clones. The V and J ends lost 1 base and 7 bases respectively, with 13 bases between them. Looked up from germline, CDR1 is SEHNR and CDR2 is FQNEAQ (reference sequence). The CDR3 totals 15 residues. The sample is drawn from a study of T cell responses to AZD1222 COVID-19 vaccine. Findings of the study overall: Dominant CD4 TCR responses targeted spike regions 160-218 and 743-854. Most donors were white British, females outnumbered males, and clonal diversity was possibly underestimated. Nearly half of spike-specific TCRs reportedly target variant regions that are unmutated in the B.1.351 and B.1.1.7 variants. Baseline serology detected seropositivity in only a handful of AZD1222 recipients.

The TCR comes from an adult in good health. The genes are TRBV7-9 and TRBJ1-4, with D possibly being TRBD1 (6 bases). Specimen: peripheral blood. The CDR3: CASSLVTGSSEKLFF. The CDR3 DNA reads TGTGCCAGCAGCTTAGTAACAGGGAGTAGTGAAAAACTGTTTTTT.